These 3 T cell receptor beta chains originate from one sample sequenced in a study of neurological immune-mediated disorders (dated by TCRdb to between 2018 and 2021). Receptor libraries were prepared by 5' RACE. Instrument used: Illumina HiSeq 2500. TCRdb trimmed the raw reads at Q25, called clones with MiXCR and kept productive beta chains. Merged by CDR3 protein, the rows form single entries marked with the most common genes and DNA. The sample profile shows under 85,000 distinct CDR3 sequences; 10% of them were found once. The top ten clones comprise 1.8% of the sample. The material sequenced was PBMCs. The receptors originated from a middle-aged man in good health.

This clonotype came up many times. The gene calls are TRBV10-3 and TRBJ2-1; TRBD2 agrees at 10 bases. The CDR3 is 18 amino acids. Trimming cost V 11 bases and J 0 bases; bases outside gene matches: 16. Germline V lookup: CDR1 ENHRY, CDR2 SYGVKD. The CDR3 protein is CAAATGTSDLRSYNEQFF. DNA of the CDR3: TGTGCCGCAGCCACCGGGACTAGCGACCTCCGCTCCTACAATGAGCAGTTCTTC.

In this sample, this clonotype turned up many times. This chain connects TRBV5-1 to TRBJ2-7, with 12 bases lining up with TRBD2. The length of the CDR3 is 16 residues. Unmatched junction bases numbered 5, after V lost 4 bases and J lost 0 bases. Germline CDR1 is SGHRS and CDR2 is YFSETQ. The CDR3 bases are TGCGCCAGCAGCCCACTAGCGGGGGGCATCTCCTACGAGCAGTACTTC. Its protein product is CASSPLAGGISYEQYF. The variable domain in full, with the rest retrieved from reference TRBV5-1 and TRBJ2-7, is KAGVTQTPRYLIKTRGQQVTLSCSPISGHRSVSWYQQTPGQGLQFLFEYFSETQRNKGNFPGRFSGRQFSNSRSEMNVSTLELGDSALYLCASSPLAGGISYEQYFGPGTRLTVT.

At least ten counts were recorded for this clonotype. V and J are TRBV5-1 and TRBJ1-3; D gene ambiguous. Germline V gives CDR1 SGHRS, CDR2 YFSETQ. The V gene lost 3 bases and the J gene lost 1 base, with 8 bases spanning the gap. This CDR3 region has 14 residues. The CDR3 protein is CASSSLGSGNTIYF. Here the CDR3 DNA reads TGCGCCAGCAGCTCCTTGGGGTCTGGAAACACCATATATTTT.